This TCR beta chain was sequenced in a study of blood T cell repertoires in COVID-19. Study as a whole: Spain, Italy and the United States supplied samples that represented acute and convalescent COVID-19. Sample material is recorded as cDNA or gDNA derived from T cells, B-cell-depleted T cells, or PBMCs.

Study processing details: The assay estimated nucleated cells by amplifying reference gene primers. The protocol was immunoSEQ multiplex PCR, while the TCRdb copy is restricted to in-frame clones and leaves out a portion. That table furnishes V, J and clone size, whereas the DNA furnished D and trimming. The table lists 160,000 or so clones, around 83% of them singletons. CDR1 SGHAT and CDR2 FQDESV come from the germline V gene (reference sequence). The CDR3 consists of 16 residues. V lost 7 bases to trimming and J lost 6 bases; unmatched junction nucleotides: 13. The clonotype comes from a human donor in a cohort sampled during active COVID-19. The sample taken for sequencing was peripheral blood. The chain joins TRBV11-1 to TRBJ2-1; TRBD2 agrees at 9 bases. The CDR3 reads CASTPKRLAGTNEQFF. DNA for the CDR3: TGTGCCAGCACCCCCAAGCGGCTAGCGGGAACCAATGAGCAGTTCTTC.